This T cell receptor (beta chain) is from a study of T-cell memory formation after mild COVID-19. Each CDR3 protein is one row after TCRdb ran MiXCR on the 5' RACE reads. The sample includes around 300,000 distinct CDR3 sequences, 13% of them seen just once. Trimming took 4 bases from V and 4 from J, leaving 9 bases between them. This CDR3 has 12 amino acids. Germline-derived CDR1 and CDR2 are SGHDT and YYEEEE. Study observations and caveats: Contracting CD4+ clones were located mainly in CM and EM, and CD8+ clones in EMRA.

This clonotype has ten or more counts. Its antigen is as yet unknown. This TCR was recovered from a man between 18 and 29 years old who had mild COVID-19 (a few samples of this study predate the infection). Cell type and time point are not known. The specimen sequenced was PBMCs or a T cell subset sorted from them (not recorded which). The J gene is TRBJ2-7, the V gene TRBV5-6; perhaps TRBD1 as D (6 bases). The CDR3 loop reads CASSMGTYEQYV. The CDR3 region has the DNA TGTGCCAGCAGCATGGGGACATACGAGCAGTACGTC.